The clone carrying this T cell receptor (beta chain) was found a few times. In each case, RNA was isolated and then reverse transcribed into cDNA as the sequencing template. The protocol was immunoSEQ multiplex PCR, while the TCRdb copy is restricted to in-frame clones and leaves out a portion. The sample records 100,000 to 150,000 clones, roughly 60% being singletons. The sample is drawn from a study of CD8+ T cells in alopecia areata. Treatment described: oral pan-JAK inhibitor, 5-10 mg twice daily. Alopecia areata patients had lesional scalp punch biopsies and peripheral blood taken from them. PBMCs served as the source from which CD4+ and CD8+ T cells were sorted. The germline V gene has CDR1 SGDLS and CDR2 YYNGEE. Trimming removed 4 bases at V and 7 bases at J, with 12 bases between. This CDR3 spans 12 amino acids.

This TCR derives from a human donor with alopecia areata. The rearrangement uses TRBV9 and TRBJ2-7; D unclear. The input for sequencing was CD8+ T cells sorted from blood, taken at week 4, from a patient treated with tofacitinib. The CDR3, as DNA: TGTGCCAGCAGCCAAGACGGTCTGGAGCAGTACTTC. This sequence encodes CASSQDGLEQYF.